The text below deals with one T cell receptor (beta chain). The antigen is not known. This entry is derived from a study of cytomegalovirus exposure and HLA in healthy donors. For the study at large: Among the approximately 420 donors who were genotyped, approximately 84% fell in the genetic ancestry cluster that is associated with self-reported Caucasian donors. Points from the study as a whole: In a later analysis, compared with equally common non-associated chains, HLA-associated beta chains were more expanded. Reported performance of the classifier showed diagnosis of cytomegalovirus status with high specificity and sensitivity.

A multiplex PCR was run with 60 Vbeta primers and 13 Jbeta primers. Assay used: immunoSEQ multiplex PCR; TCRdb lists only in-frame clones, some missing. Of roughly 100,000 clones listed, approximately 87% are singletons. This receptor was obtained from a middle-aged man in good health and CMV-seronegative. Sequencing was done on a sample of PBMCs.

CDR3 in amino acids: CASSHGGAYEQYF. In nucleotides, the CDR3 is TGTGCCAGCAGCCACGGAGGAGCGTACGAGCAGTACTTC. V is TRBV14 and J is TRBJ2-7; D is perhaps TRBD2 (5 bases). The germline gives CDR1 SGHDN, CDR2 FVKESK. V was clipped by 3 bases and J by 4 bases, with 10 bases between them. The CDR3 spans 13 residues.